Following are 11 T cell receptor beta chains from one sample sequenced in a study of cytomegalovirus exposure and HLA in healthy donors. PCR amplification relied on 60 Vbeta primers (plus 13 Jbeta primers). Method: immunoSEQ multiplex PCR; TCRdb's copy keeps in-frame clones and lacks some. The sample consists of 130,000 to 150,000 clones, roughly 82% of them appearing once. Sequenced material: PBMCs. These receptors originate from a man aged 25-45 years in good health and CMV-seropositive.

The J gene is TRBJ2-1, the V gene TRBV19; 9 nucleotides agree with TRBD2. Germline-derived CDR1 and CDR2 are LNHDA and SQIVND (reference sequence). This CDR3 comprises 15 residues. V gave up 4 bases and J gave up 6 bases; unmatched junction bases: 7. This CDR3 reads CASSTQGGGANEQFF. As DNA, the CDR3 is TGTGCCAGTAGTACTCAGGGCGGGGGGGCCAATGAGCAGTTCTTC.

The J gene is TRBJ2-1, the V gene TRBV27; 12 bases are a match to TRBD2. J lost 0 bases, V lost 3 bases, and 12 bases had no gene match. This CDR3 comprises 20 residues. From germline, CDR1 is MNHEY and CDR2 SMNVEV (reference sequence). Here the CDR3 reads CASSFLLAGGQHFSYNEQFF. Here the CDR3 DNA reads TGTGCCAGCAGTTTCCTACTAGCGGGGGGCCAGCACTTCTCCTACAATGAGCAGTTCTTC.

In regard to this clone: An end of the junction differs from the germline gene, which may be a read error. V gene TRBV7-9 combines with J gene TRBJ2-2, with 8 nucleotides matching TRBD2. Germline V gene data show CDR1 as SEHNR and CDR2 as FQNEAQ (reference sequence). The CDR3 loop spans 17 amino acids. CDR3 nucleotides: TGTTCCAGCAGCTCAATCCAGCGGGGGTTCGGGGCCGGGGAGCTGTTTTTT. Its protein product is CSSSSIQRGFGAGELFF.

In the case of this clone: Relative to the germline gene, one junction end is altered; a read error may explain this. The gene calls are TRBV2 and TRBJ2-1, with no clear D. Germline V gene data show CDR1 as SNHLY and CDR2 as FYNNEI. CDR3 length: 14 residues. CDR3 loop: CASSEGASYNEQFF. CDR3 coding DNA: TGTGCCAGCAGCGAAGGAGCCTCCTACAATGAGCAGTTCTTC.

The rearrangement uses TRBV30 and TRBJ1-5; 8 nucleotides agree with TRBD1. Germline CDR1 reads GTSNPN; CDR2 reads SVGIG (reference sequence). The J segment lost 6 bases and the V segment lost 1 base, leaving 5 bases of the junction unmatched. This CDR3 comprises 14 residues. The CDR3 DNA is TGTGCCTGGAGTGGTGGACAGGGCGGTCAGCCCCAGCATTTT. It translates to CAWSGGQGGQPQHF.

The genes are TRBV19 and TRBJ2-3; 9 bases are a match to TRBD2. V gave up 10 bases and J gave up 2 bases; unmatched junction bases: 10. This CDR3 spans 15 amino acids. Germline V CDR1 and CDR2: LNHDA, SQIVND (reference sequence). This chain's CDR3 is CATRQREVITDTQYF. The CDR3 region has the DNA TGTGCCACCAGGCAGCGGGAGGTTATCACAGATACGCAGTATTTT.

The V call is TRBV5-4, the J call TRBJ2-3; D unclear. Per germline, CDR1 SGHNT and CDR2 YYREEE (reference sequence). V lost 0 bases to trimming and J lost 0 bases, with 5 bases between them. The length of the CDR3 is 14 residues. The CDR3 nucleotides are TGTGCCAGCAGCTTGGGTATAAGCACAGATACGCAGTATTTT. Protein product: CASSLGISTDTQYF. The whole variable domain, filled in from reference TRBV5-4 and TRBJ2-3, reads ETGVTQSPTHLIKTRGQQVTLRCSSQSGHNTVSWYQQALGQGPQFIFQYYREEENGRGNFPPRFSGLQFPNYSSELNVNALELDDSALYLCASSLGISTDTQYFGPGTRLTVL.

The genes are TRBV5-6 and TRBJ2-1, with D uncertain. Germline V gives CDR1 SGHDT, CDR2 YYEEEE. The CDR3 contains 12 residues. The V end lost 6 bases, the J end lost 8 bases, and 12 bases lay between the germline ends. The chain's CDR3 is CASTSRLYEQFF. The CDR3 DNA reads TGTGCCAGCACCTCCCGGTTGTATGAGCAGTTCTTC.

This clone came up once. The chain has TRBV5-4 and TRBJ2-5; TRBD2 matches at 9 bases. CDR1 is SGHNT, CDR2 YYREEE, per germline (reference sequence). The CDR3 totals 15 residues. Trimming removed 4 bases from V and 4 bases from J; junction bases left unmatched: 8. For the CDR3, the DNA is TGTGCCAGCAGCCCGGGACTAGCTGTACGAGAGACCCAGTACTTC. The encoded protein is CASSPGLAVRETQYF.

J is TRBJ1-1 and V is TRBV5-1, with a tentative D call TRBD1 (6 bases). The CDR3 totals 12 residues. CDR1 is SGHRS and CDR2 is YFSETQ in the germline V gene. The V end lost 4 bases, the J end lost 6 bases, and 10 bases lay between the germline ends. The CDR3 DNA follows: TGCGCCAGCAGCGCAGGGGCAGCTGAAGCTTTCTTT. It yields the protein CASSAGAAEAFF.

This chain connects TRBV28 to TRBJ1-1; no clear D gene. V gave up 1 base and J gave up 7 bases, with 7 bases separating them. Germline V gene sequence: CDR1 MDHEN, CDR2 SYDVKM. This CDR3 is built from 12 residues. The CDR3 coding sequence is TGTGCCAGCAGTTTATTTCACGGTGAAGCTTTCTTT. Translation gives CASSLFHGEAFF.